This TCR beta chain was found in a study of T cell repertoires in cytomegalovirus infection. Study-wide context: CMV epitopes used comprised recently identified HLA-C-restricted ones and well-studied HLA-B-restricted ones. Both a matching HLA type and CMV infection were indicated by public TCR beta signatures. Regarding the study as a whole: The study identified carriers of CMV plus the relevant HLA from cumulative public TCR beta family frequency. In two of eight donors, the top clonotype was HLA-C-restricted CMV-specific.

The germline V gene encodes CDR1 SGHDT and CDR2 YYEEEE. The CDR3 length is 14 residues. V lost 4 bases and J lost 3, with 13 bases in between. MiXCR was run by TCRdb on the reads, yielding one entry per CDR3 protein. The profile shows approximately 770,000 distinct CDR3 sequences, 29% of them singletons. This clonotype was observed many times. The antigen is not known. The sample was cultured CD8+ T cells from PBMCs, taken from culture after CMV antigen stimulation. The rearrangement joins TRBV5-6 to TRBJ1-1; D remains unclear. The sequence was obtained from a human donor in good health (CMV status not recorded). Some clones in this sample may be carry-over from other donors' samples. The CDR3 DNA reads TGTGCCAGCAGCGAACCGCTTTCCTACACTGAAGCTTTCTTT. Encoded protein: CASSEPLSYTEAFF.